Listed below are T cell receptor beta chains from one sample, sequenced in a study of shared clonotypes between healthy human individuals. Clones were sequenced by immunoSEQ multiplex PCR, and TCRdb holds only the in-frame ones, with some missing. The repertoire holds 650,000 to 800,000 clones, with over 55% as singletons. The sample was memory CD4+ T cells sorted from blood. Receptor source: a woman in her twenties or thirties in good health. Both conserved end residues are part of each CDR3. The D gene is left open where the match is weak.

j_gene | d_gene | v_gene | CDR3nt | CDR3aa
TRBJ1-5 | . | TRBV19 | TGTGCCAGTAGTATTCCGACCGGGGGACGGCCCCAGCATTTT | CASSIPTGGRPQHF
TRBJ1-3 | . | TRBV6-5 | TGTGCCAGCACCGGTTTCTCTGGAAACACCATATATTTT | CASTGFSGNTIYF
TRBJ2-7 | . | TRBV21-1 | TGTGCCAGCAGCGACCAACCGACAGGGAGTCGTGGCGAGCAGTACTTC | CASSDQPTGSRGEQYF
TRBJ2-3 | . | TRBV28 | TGTGCCAGCAGTATCCTTCAGCGGAGCTCCCCCGCAGATACGCAGTATTTT | CASSILQRSSPADTQYF
TRBJ2-5 | . | TRBV5-6 | TGTGCCAGCAGCTTGTTAAGGGTTGGGACCCAGTACTTC | CASSLLRVGTQYF
TRBJ2-6 | . | TRBV18 | TGTGCCAGCTCACCTATCATGCCGACAGAGCATGGGGCCAACGTCCTGACTTTC | CASSPIMPTEHGANVLTF
TRBJ2-7 | TRBD2 | TRBV6-5 | TGTGCCAGCAGCCCCCTTAGCGGGGGAGTCGCCGAGCAGTACTTC | CASSPLSGGVAEQYF
TRBJ2-1 | TRBD2 | TRBV7-6 | TGTGCCAGCAGCTTAGGACTAGCGGGAGGGACGGGCAATGAGCAGTTCTTC | CASSLGLAGGTGNEQFF
TRBJ1-5 | . | TRBV6-1 | TGTGCCAGCAGACAGCCCAATCAGCCCCAGCATTTT | CASRQPNQPQHF
TRBJ2-1 | TRBD2 | TRBV6-4 | TGTGCCAGCAGTTATCTCCTTAGCGGGACCGCGAATGAGCAGTTCTTC | CASSYLLSGTANEQFF
TRBJ2-1 | . | TRBV27 | TGTGCCAGCAGTTCGAACAACAGGGATGAGCAGTTCTTC | CASSSNNRDEQFF
TRBJ2-3 | TRBD2 | TRBV11-2 | TGTGCCAGCAGCTTAGTACTAGCGGGCACAGATACGCAGTATTTT | CASSLVLAGTDTQYF